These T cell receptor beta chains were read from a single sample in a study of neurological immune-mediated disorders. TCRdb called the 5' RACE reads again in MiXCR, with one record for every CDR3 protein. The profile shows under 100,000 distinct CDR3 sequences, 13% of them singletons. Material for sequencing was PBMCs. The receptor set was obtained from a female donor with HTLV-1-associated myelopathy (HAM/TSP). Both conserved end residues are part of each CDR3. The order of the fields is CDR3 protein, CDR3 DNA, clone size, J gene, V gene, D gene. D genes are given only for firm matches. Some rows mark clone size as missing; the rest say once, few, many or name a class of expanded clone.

CASSVGQGSYNEQFF | TGTGCCAGCAGCGTAGGACAGGGCTCCTACAATGAGCAGTTCTTC | many | TRBJ2-1 | TRBV7-2 | TRBD1
CASSERQQETQYF | TGTGCCAGCAGTGAACGACAGCAAGAGACCCAGTACTTC | many | TRBJ2-5 | TRBV25-1 | NA
CASSLGPYNEQFF | TGTGCCAGCAGCCTAGGACCTTACAATGAGCAGTTCTTC | many | TRBJ2-1 | TRBV7-9 | NA
CASSLGAGPPTNTEAFF | TGCGCCAGCAGCTTGGGGGCAGGACCCCCCACGAACACTGAAGCTTTCTTT | many | TRBJ1-1 | TRBV5-1 | NA
CATSRLPRTSQETQYF | TGTGCCACCAGCAGATTGCCTAGGACTAGCCAAGAGACCCAGTACTTC | many | TRBJ2-5 | TRBV15 | TRBD2
CASSLGGDGNTIYF | TGTGCCAGCAGTTTGGGGGGAGATGGAAACACCATATATTTT | many | TRBJ1-3 | TRBV12-3/TRBV12-4 | NA
CASRLGPQGTYEQYF | TGTGCCAGCAGGCTGGGCCCGCAGGGGACCTACGAGCAGTACTTC | many | TRBJ2-7 | TRBV6-5 | NA
CSATKGGANTGELFF | TGCAGTGCAACAAAGGGGGGGGCGAACACCGGGGAGCTGTTTTTT | many | TRBJ2-2 | TRBV20-1 | NA
CSASVRPAGADNEQFF | TGCAGTGCTAGCGTACGCCCAGCGGGGGCCGACAATGAGCAGTTCTTC | many | TRBJ2-1 | TRBV20-1 | TRBD2
CASSSLRDTGGEQYF | TGTGCCAGCAGTTCTCTCCGGGACACTGGGGGGGAGCAGTACTTC | medium-sized | TRBJ2-7 | TRBV28 | NA
CASSLAPRTGSPYEQYF | TGCGCCAGCAGCTTGGCCCCCCGGACAGGTAGCCCCTACGAGCAGTACTTC | many | TRBJ2-7 | TRBV5-1 | TRBD1
CANSLWRTDQETQYF | TGTGCCAACAGCCTCTGGCGGACAGATCAAGAGACCCAGTACTTC | NA | TRBJ2-5 | TRBV7-9 | NA
CSARDLRGLAKNIQYF | TGCAGTGCTAGAGATTTGAGGGGTCTAGCCAAAAACATTCAGTACTTC | many | TRBJ2-4 | TRBV20-1 | NA
CASSLPGTGDYGYTF | TGCGCCAGCAGCTTACCCGGGACAGGTGACTATGGCTACACCTTC | many | TRBJ1-2 | TRBV5-1 | TRBD1
CASRRQGAGGTQYF | TGTGCCAGCAGACGACAGGGTGCAGGGGGTACGCAGTATTTT | many | TRBJ2-3 | TRBV6-5 | TRBD1
CATSDHGTRETQYF | TGTGCCACCAGTGACCACGGCACGAGGGAGACCCAGTACTTC | many | TRBJ2-5 | TRBV24-1 | NA
CASSSRDGPNNEQFF | TGCGCCAGCAGCTCAAGGGATGGGCCGAACAATGAGCAGTTCTTC | many | TRBJ2-1 | TRBV5-1 | NA
CASRGQGAPGTEAFF | TGTGCCAGCAGAGGACAGGGGGCACCGGGCACTGAAGCTTTCTTT | many | TRBJ1-1 | TRBV28 | TRBD1